Given below is one TCR beta chain in context. Its antigen is as yet unknown. This specimen comes from a study of T cells after yellow fever vaccination. The CDR3 sequence is 14 residues long. Trimming removed 0 bases from V and 4 bases from J, with 12 bases in between. Per germline, CDR1 GTSNPN and CDR2 SVGIG (reference sequence). TCRdb re-called the 5' RACE reads with MiXCR, one entry per CDR3 protein. The sample lists some 340,000 distinct CDR3 sequences; over 4% were seen once. Overall study results and limits: Some clonotypes, a small share, were shared between CD4 and CD8 compartments.

V is TRBV30 and J is TRBJ2-5, with a possible D match to TRBD2 (5 bases). The sequence was obtained from a man younger than 35 who received the YFV17D yellow fever vaccine. Here the sequenced sample was PBMCs, taken 5 days after the yellow fever booster vaccination. This chain's CDR3 is CAWSVNGGGETQYF. The DNA for the CDR3 is TGTGCCTGGAGTGTCAACGGAGGAGGAGAGACCCAGTACTTC.